These T cell receptor beta chains were read from a single sample in a study of shared clonotypes between healthy human individuals. Clones were read by immunoSEQ multiplex PCR, and TCRdb kept only the in-frame ones, dropping some. The table has roughly 2,500,000 clones, 90% to 95% seen once; the top ten hold around 0.37%. The specimen sequenced was naive CD4+ T cells from PBMCs. These receptor sequences come from a man aged 18 to 35 in good health. Some clones in this sample may be carry-over from other donors' samples. The CDR3 runs from the conserved cysteine through the conserved F or W. A D gene is named only where the DNA matches it firmly. Part of the rows lack a size; the others show once, few, many or a class for expanded clones.

d_call clone_size j_call v_call cdr3_aa cdr3_nt
TRBD2 NA TRBJ2-1 TRBV7-9 CASRRVGGLAGNEQFF TGTGCCAGCAGGAGGGTTGGGGGACTAGCGGGAAATGAGCAGTTCTTC
NA NA TRBJ2-1 TRBV10-2 CASTPGSPGNEQFF TGCGCCAGCACCCCTGGATCCCCAGGCAATGAGCAGTTCTTC
NA NA TRBJ1-5 TRBV10-3 CAISEMGSGHGSQHF TGTGCCATCAGTGAGATGGGCTCGGGTCATGGGTCCCAGCATTTT
NA NA TRBJ1-3 TRBV19 CASSMYFPGSANTIYF TGTGCCAGTAGTATGTACTTTCCGGGGTCAGCCAACACCATATATTTT
NA NA TRBJ2-7 TRBV28 CASSPGWIDEQYF TGTGCCAGCAGTCCAGGGTGGATCGACGAGCAGTACTTC
TRBD1 NA TRBJ1-1 TRBV19 CASSPGTGGAGVTEAFF TGTGCCAGTAGTCCAGGGACAGGGGGCGCGGGGGTAACTGAAGCTTTCTTT
NA few TRBJ2-3 TRBV29-1 CSVEGSGGSTDTQYF TGCAGCGTTGAGGGCTCTGGCGGGAGCACAGATACGCAGTATTTT
NA NA TRBJ2-7 TRBV15 CATSRGRRRAGPDYEQYF TGTGCCACCAGCAGAGGAAGGCGTCGCGCGGGGCCCGACTACGAGCAGTACTTC
NA NA TRBJ2-3 TRBV6-6 CASSYSGQSTDTQYF TGTGCCAGCAGTTACTCCGGACAGAGCACAGATACGCAGTATTTT
NA NA TRBJ1-5 TRBV30 CAWSARARGGNQPQHF TGTGCCTGGAGCGCCCGGGCCCGTGGCGGCAATCAGCCCCAGCATTTT
NA NA TRBJ2-2 TRBV25-1 CASSPRGGTGELFF TGTGCCAGCAGTCCCAGGGGAGGGACCGGGGAGCTGTTTTTT
NA NA TRBJ2-7 TRBV6-5 CASSLNRNSYEQYF TGTGCCAGCAGTTTGAATCGTAACTCCTACGAGCAGTACTTC
TRBD1 NA TRBJ2-7 TRBV28 CASSLTAGGNEQYF TGTGCCAGCAGTTTAACGGCAGGGGGCAACGAGCAGTACTTC
NA NA TRBJ2-6 TRBV5-1 CASSLGGGRNSGANVLTF TGCGCCAGCAGCTTGGGAGGGGGTCGAAACTCTGGGGCCAACGTCCTGACTTTC
NA NA TRBJ2-3 TRBV5-1 CASSSLASDTQYF TGCGCCAGCAGTTCGCTAGCCTCAGATACGCAGTATTTT
NA NA TRBJ2-7 TRBV5-1 CASNPLGGLISEQYF TGCGCCAGCAACCCACTGGGGGGATTGATCTCCGAGCAGTACTTC
TRBD1 once TRBJ2-7 TRBV5-4 CASSRSGQGTYEQYF TGTGCCAGCAGCCGGTCGGGACAGGGCACTTACGAGCAGTACTTC
NA NA TRBJ1-1 TRBV5-1 CASSSEQGKAFF TGCGCCAGCAGCTCAGAGCAGGGAAAGGCTTTCTTT
NA NA TRBJ1-2 TRBV6-1 CASSPRGPNGYTF TGTGCCAGCAGCCCAAGGGGCCCTAATGGCTACACCTTC
NA NA TRBJ2-5 TRBV6-6 CASSPGRGEETQYF TGTGCCAGCAGTCCGGGAAGGGGCGAAGAGACCCAGTACTTC
NA NA TRBJ2-7 TRBV11-2 CASSLDRVWGEQYF TGTGCCAGCAGCTTAGACAGGGTGTGGGGCGAGCAGTACTTC
NA NA TRBJ1-5 TRBV11-2 CASSLVGDNQPQHF TGTGCCAGCAGCTTAGTCGGGGACAACCAGCCCCAGCATTTT
NA NA TRBJ2-2 TRBV4-3 CASSHQTGDTGELFF TGCGCCAGCAGCCATCAGACCGGGGACACCGGGGAGCTGTTTTTT
NA NA TRBJ2-5 TRBV4-3 CASSQGAAGLRVLGETQYF TGCGCCAGCAGCCAAGGAGCAGCGGGTCTAAGGGTTTTGGGGGAGACCCAGTACTTC
NA NA TRBJ2-1 TRBV5-1 CASSSRPDNEQFF TGCGCCAGCAGCTCTCGGCCCGACAATGAGCAGTTCTTC
NA NA TRBJ1-4 TRBV27 CASSLRGYGKLFF TGTGCCAGCAGTTTAAGAGGGTACGGAAAACTGTTTTTT
TRBD2 NA TRBJ2-7 TRBV5-4 CASSPRAGSVYEQYF TGTGCCAGCAGCCCCCGAGCGGGGAGCGTCTACGAGCAGTACTTC
NA NA TRBJ2-7 TRBV6-6 CASSSGTYEQYF TGTGCCAGCAGTTCCGGGACCTACGAGCAGTACTTC
NA once TRBJ2-1 TRBV6-1 CASSHRTGDEQFF TGTGCCAGCAGTCACCGGACGGGCGATGAGCAGTTCTTC
NA once TRBJ1-1 TRBV29-1 CSVVRVRKNTEAFF TGCAGCGTTGTTCGGGTCAGAAAGAACACTGAAGCTTTCTTT
NA NA TRBJ2-5 TRBV7-8 CASSRSHGTGTQYF TGTGCCAGCAGCCGTAGTCATGGGACGGGGACCCAGTACTTC
NA once TRBJ2-2 TRBV7-3 CASSRQPGTGELFF TGTGCCAGCAGCCGGCAGCCAGGGACAGGGGAGCTGTTTTTT
NA NA TRBJ1-5 TRBV28 CASSLEFGQPQHF TGTGCCAGCAGCCTTGAATTCGGGCAGCCCCAGCATTTT
TRBD1 NA TRBJ1-2 TRBV28 CASKKQGPGYTF TGTGCCAGCAAAAAACAGGGGCCGGGCTACACCTTC
NA NA TRBJ1-2 TRBV28 CASRSAINYGYTF TGTGCCAGCAGGTCCGCTATCAACTATGGCTACACCTTC
NA NA TRBJ2-7 TRBV27 CASSLGPSLLYEQYF TGTGCCAGCAGTTTAGGACCTTCACTCCTCTACGAGCAGTACTTC
TRBD1 once TRBJ2-2 TRBV27 CASTRQGSLPGELFF TGTGCCAGCACCAGACAGGGGTCATTACCCGGGGAGCTGTTTTTT
NA NA TRBJ2-1 TRBV7-9 CASSLDGGYNEQFF TGTGCCAGCAGCTTAGACGGCGGGTACAATGAGCAGTTCTTC
NA NA TRBJ1-1 TRBV5-1 CASSLGQIRSEAFF TGCGCCAGCAGCCTCGGACAGATCCGTAGTGAAGCTTTCTTT
TRBD1 NA TRBJ1-2 TRBV2 CASSRDRVSGYTF TGTGCCAGCAGTCGGGACAGGGTGTCTGGCTACACCTTC
TRBD2 NA TRBJ2-5 TRBV15 CATSSPRASGSATQYF TGTGCCACCAGCAGCCCCAGGGCTAGCGGGAGTGCGACCCAGTACTTC
TRBD2 NA TRBJ2-4 TRBV27 CASSNSGRITKNIQYF TGTGCCAGCAGCAATAGCGGGAGAATCACCAAAAACATTCAGTACTTC